These 2 T cell receptor beta chains were all obtained from the same sample, sequenced in a study of T cells in Graves' hyperthyroidism and ophthalmopathy. Amplification targeted TCR beta CDR3 regions from RNA transcripts. In the first-round RT-PCR of the TCR CDR3, the HTBI primer set was used. Each CDR3 protein gets one entry after TCRdb re-called the multiplex PCR reads with MiXCR. The sample lists some 600,000 distinct CDR3 sequences; over 11% were seen once. The sequenced sample was blood. These receptors were collected from a woman aged 25 to 39 with Graves' hyperthyroidism that later progressed to Graves' ophthalmopathy.

Many counts were recorded for this clonotype. The chain is built from TRBV10-3 and TRBJ1-2; D unclear. There are 12 residues in the CDR3. Germline assignment: CDR1 ENHRY and CDR2 SYGVKD. V gave up 5 bases and J gave up 6 bases, with 10 bases separating them. The CDR3 DNA reads TGTGCCATCAGTACGTCTGCGGATGGCTACACCTTC. Amino acids: CAISTSADGYTF.

The sample holds many counts of this clonotype. The genes are TRBV5-8 and TRBJ1-1; D perhaps matches TRBD1 (6 bases). CDR1 and CDR2 from the germline V gene are SGHTS and YDEGEE. The CDR3 covers 15 residues. Trimming stripped 0 bases from V and 2 bases from J, with 11 bases between. The CDR3, as DNA: TGTGCCAGCAGCTTGGAAGGGGGGGGAAACACTGAAGCTTTCTTT. Encoded protein: CASSLEGGGNTEAFF.